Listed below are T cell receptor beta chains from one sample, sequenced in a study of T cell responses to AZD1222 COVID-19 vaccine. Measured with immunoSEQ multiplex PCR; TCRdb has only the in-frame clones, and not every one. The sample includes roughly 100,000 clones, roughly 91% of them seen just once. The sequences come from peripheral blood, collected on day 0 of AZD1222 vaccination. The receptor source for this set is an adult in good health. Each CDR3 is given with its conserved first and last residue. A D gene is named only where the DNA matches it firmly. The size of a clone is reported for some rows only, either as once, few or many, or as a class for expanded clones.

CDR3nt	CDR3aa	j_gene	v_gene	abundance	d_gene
TGTGCCAGCTTAACGGACAGGGGGCGCGGCGGGGAGCTGTTTTTT	CASLTDRGRGGELFF	TRBJ2-2	TRBV18	once	TRBD1
TGCGCCAGCAGCCTGGCACAGGGGGCTGGGTTGAACACTGAAGCTTTCTTT	CASSLAQGAGLNTEAFF	TRBJ1-1	TRBV5-1	once	TRBD1
TGTGCCAGCAGTTACTCGGCCAGCAACTATGGCTACACCTTC	CASSYSASNYGYTF	TRBJ1-2	TRBV6-5	.	.
TGCAGCGTTGGCCGGGACAGGGGAAGGAGCAACTATGGCTACACCTTC	CSVGRDRGRSNYGYTF	TRBJ1-2	TRBV29-1	.	TRBD1
TGTGCCAGTAGTATAAGTGAGGGCGGTACGCAGTATTTT	CASSISEGGTQYF	TRBJ2-3	TRBV19	once	.
TGTGCCAGCAGAACAGGGGGTGCGAACACTGAAGCTTTCTTT	CASRTGGANTEAFF	TRBJ1-1	TRBV28	once	TRBD1
TGTGCCAGCAGTGACAAGGGACCTTCTTTCTACGAGCAGTACTTC	CASSDKGPSFYEQYF	TRBJ2-7	TRBV2	.	.
TGTGCCAGCAGCTTGGGTGGCGGGGGGGATACGCAGTATTTT	CASSLGGGGDTQYF	TRBJ2-3	TRBV5-4	.	TRBD2
TGTGCCAGCAGCTTAGCGCGACTGGCCCTAAGGGGACAGGAGCAGTACTTC	CASSLARLALRGQEQYF	TRBJ2-7	TRBV11-2	.	TRBD1
TGCGCCACCTATCCGGACTCCTACGAGCAGTACTTC	CATYPDSYEQYF	TRBJ2-7	TRBV10-1	.	.
TGTGCCAGCAGTATACAGGGAGCGATGATGGGGAACTACGAGCAGTACTTC	CASSIQGAMMGNYEQYF	TRBJ2-7	TRBV28	.	.
TGTGCCAGCAGCCGGACTAGCGGGAACAGCGAGCAGTACTTC	CASSRTSGNSEQYF	TRBJ2-7	TRBV7-3	.	TRBD2
TGTGCCAGCAGCTTAGCGGGGGACCGGAATACGCAGTATTTT	CASSLAGDRNTQYF	TRBJ2-3	TRBV7-2	.	.
TGCGCCAGCAGCTTGGAGGGAGGGCGGACAGATACGCAGTATTTT	CASSLEGGRTDTQYF	TRBJ2-3	TRBV5-1	once	TRBD2
TGTGCCAGTAGTAAGGCGGGGGCCTTATCCTACGAGCAGTACTTC	CASSKAGALSYEQYF	TRBJ2-7	TRBV19	.	.
TGTGCCAGCAGGGGGATGATCCCTGAAGCTTTCTTT	CASRGMIPEAFF	TRBJ1-1	TRBV28	.	.
TGTGCCAGCAGCCAAGATCTCGGGGGCCGTAATTCACCCCTCCACTTT	CASSQDLGGRNSPLHF	TRBJ1-6	TRBV4-2	few	.
TGTGCCAGTAGTGAACAGAGGAACACTGAAGCTTTCTTT	CASSEQRNTEAFF	TRBJ1-1	TRBV19	.	.
TGTGCCAGCTCACCACCAATAAAGACTTTAGAGATGAGCTCCTACGAGCAGTACTTC	CASSPPIKTLEMSSYEQYF	TRBJ2-7	TRBV18	.	.
TGTGCCAGCAGTTCACTTGTGGGGGACGAGCAGTTCTTC	CASSSLVGDEQFF	TRBJ2-1	TRBV28	.	.
TGCGCCAGCAGCCTAGGGAGGGGACAGGGGACTTCACCCCTCCACTTT	CASSLGRGQGTSPLHF	TRBJ1-6	TRBV4-3	.	TRBD1
TGTGCCAGCATGAAAGCTAACTATGGCTACACCTTC	CASMKANYGYTF	TRBJ1-2	TRBV27	.	.
TGTGCCAGCAGTTTATGGATCCCCACTGAAGCTTTCTTT	CASSLWIPTEAFF	TRBJ1-1	TRBV12-3/TRBV12-4	.	.
TGTGCCAGCAGACCGGGGGAAGGGAACACTGAAGCTTTCTTT	CASRPGEGNTEAFF	TRBJ1-1	TRBV6-5	.	.
TGTGCCAGCAGTCTCCTAATCGGGACTAATCAGCCCCAGCATTTT	CASSLLIGTNQPQHF	TRBJ1-5	TRBV28	.	.
TGTGCCAGCAGTGAATTGGGCAATGAGCAGTTCTTC	CASSELGNEQFF	TRBJ2-1	TRBV25-1	.	.
TGTGCCAGCAGTAGGGGCACCGGGGAGCTGTTTTTT	CASSRGTGELFF	TRBJ2-2	TRBV6-5	.	.
TGTGCCACCAGCAGAGATCTTAGCGGAATGTCCTACGAGCAGTACTTC	CATSRDLSGMSYEQYF	TRBJ2-7	TRBV15	.	.
TGTGCCAGCAGTCGAGACAGGGTCAACGAGCAGTACTTC	CASSRDRVNEQYF	TRBJ2-7	TRBV28	.	TRBD1